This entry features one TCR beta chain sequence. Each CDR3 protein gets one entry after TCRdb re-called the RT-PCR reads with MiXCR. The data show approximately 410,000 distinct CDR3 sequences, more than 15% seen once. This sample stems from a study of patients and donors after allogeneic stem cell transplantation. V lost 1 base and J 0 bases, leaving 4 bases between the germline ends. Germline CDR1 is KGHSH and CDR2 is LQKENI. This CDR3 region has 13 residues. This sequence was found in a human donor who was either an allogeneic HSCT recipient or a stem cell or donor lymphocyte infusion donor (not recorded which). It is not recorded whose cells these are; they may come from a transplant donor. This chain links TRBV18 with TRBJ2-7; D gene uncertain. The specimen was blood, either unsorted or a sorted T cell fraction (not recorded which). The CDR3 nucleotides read TGTGCCAGCTCACCACAGGGCTCCTACGAGCAGTACTTC. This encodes CASSPQGSYEQYF.